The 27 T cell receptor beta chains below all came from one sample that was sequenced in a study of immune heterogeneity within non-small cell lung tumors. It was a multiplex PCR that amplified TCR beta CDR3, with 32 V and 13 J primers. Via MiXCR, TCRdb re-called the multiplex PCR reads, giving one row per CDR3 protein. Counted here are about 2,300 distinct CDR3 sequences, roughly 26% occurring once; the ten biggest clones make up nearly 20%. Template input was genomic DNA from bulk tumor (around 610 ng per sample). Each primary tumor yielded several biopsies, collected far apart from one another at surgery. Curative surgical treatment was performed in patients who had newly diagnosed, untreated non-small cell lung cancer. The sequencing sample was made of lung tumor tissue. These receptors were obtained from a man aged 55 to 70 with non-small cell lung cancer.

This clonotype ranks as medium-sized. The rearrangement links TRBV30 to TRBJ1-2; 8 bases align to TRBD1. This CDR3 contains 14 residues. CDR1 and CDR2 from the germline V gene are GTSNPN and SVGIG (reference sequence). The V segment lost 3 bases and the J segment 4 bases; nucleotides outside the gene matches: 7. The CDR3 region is CAWRPGGFGYGYTF. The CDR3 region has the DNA TGTGCCTGGAGGCCAGGGGGCTTCGGCTATGGCTACACCTTC.

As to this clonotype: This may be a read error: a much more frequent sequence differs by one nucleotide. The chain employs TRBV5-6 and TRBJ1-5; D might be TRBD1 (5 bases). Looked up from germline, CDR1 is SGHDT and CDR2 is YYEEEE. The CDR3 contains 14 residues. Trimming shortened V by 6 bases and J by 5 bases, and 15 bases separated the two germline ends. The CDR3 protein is CASIFFTRDQPQHF. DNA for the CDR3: TGTGCCAGCATCTTTTTCACCAGGGATCAGCCCCAGCATTTT.

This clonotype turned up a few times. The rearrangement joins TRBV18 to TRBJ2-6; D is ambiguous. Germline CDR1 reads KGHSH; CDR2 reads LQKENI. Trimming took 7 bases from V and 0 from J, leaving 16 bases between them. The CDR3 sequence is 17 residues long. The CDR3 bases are TGTGCCAGCTACCAGGAGCCTAGTAGCTCTGGGGCCAACGTCCTGACTTTC. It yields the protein CASYQEPSSSGANVLTF.

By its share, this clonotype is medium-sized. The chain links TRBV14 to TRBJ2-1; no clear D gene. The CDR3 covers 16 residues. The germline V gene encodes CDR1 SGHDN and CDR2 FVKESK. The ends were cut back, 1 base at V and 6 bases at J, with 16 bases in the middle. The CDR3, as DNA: TGTGCCAGCAGCCAAGTCCACGGCAGGCCGGGCAATGAGCAGTTCTTC. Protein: CASSQVHGRPGNEQFF.

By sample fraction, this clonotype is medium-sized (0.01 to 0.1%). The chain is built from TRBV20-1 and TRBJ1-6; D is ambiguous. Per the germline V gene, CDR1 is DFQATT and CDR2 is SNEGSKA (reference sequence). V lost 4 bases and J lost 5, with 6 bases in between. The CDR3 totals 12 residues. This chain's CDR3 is CSATDHNSPLHF. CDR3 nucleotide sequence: TGCAGTGCTACAGACCATAATTCACCCCTCCACTTT.

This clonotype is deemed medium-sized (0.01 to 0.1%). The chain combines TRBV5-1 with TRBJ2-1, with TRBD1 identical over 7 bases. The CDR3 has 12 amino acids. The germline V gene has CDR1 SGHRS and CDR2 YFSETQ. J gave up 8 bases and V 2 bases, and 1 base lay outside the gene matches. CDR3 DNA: TGCGCCAGCAGCTTCCAGGGGGATGAGCAGTTCTTC. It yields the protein CASSFQGDEQFF. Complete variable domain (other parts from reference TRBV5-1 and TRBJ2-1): KAGVTQTPRYLIKTRGQQVTLSCSPISGHRSVSWYQQTPGQGLQFLFEYFSETQRNKGNFPGRFSGRQFSNSRSEMNVSTLELGDSALYLCASSFQGDEQFFGPGTRLTVL.

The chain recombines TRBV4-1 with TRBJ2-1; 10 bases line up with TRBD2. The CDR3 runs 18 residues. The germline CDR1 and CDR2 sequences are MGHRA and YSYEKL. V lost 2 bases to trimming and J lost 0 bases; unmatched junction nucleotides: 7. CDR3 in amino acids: CASSQTSGIFSSYNEQFF. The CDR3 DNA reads TGCGCCAGCAGCCAAACTAGCGGGATTTTCAGCTCCTACAATGAGCAGTTCTTC.

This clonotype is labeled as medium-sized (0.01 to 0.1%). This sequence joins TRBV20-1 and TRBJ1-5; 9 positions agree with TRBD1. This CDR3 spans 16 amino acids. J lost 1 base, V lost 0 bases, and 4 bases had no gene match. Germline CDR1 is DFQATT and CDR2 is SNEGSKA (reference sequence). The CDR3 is CSAREPTGGSNQPQHF. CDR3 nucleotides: TGCAGTGCTAGAGAACCGACAGGGGGGAGCAATCAGCCCCAGCATTTT.

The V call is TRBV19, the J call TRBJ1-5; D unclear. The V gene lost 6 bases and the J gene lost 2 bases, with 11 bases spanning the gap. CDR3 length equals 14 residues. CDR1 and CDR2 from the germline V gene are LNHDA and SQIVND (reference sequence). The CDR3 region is CASSRDAGNQPQHF. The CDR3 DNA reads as TGTGCCAGTAGCCGGGATGCAGGCAATCAGCCCCAGCATTTT.

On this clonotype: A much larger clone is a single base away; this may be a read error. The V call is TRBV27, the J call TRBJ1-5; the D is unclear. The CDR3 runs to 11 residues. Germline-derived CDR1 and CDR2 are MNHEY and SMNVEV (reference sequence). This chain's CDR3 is CASGINPPQHF. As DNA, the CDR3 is TGTGCCAGCGGGATCAATCCGCCCCAGCATTTT.

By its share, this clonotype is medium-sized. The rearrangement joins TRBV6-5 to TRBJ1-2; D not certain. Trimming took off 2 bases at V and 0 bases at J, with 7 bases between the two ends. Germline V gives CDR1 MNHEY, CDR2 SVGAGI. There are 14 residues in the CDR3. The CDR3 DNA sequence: TGTGCCAGCAGTTACGGCAGGACTAACTATGGCTACACCTTC. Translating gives CASSYGRTNYGYTF.

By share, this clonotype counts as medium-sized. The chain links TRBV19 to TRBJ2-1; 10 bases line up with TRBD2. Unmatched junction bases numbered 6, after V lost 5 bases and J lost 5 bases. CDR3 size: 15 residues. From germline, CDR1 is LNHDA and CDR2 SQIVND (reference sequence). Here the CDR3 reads CASSLTSGNNNEQFF. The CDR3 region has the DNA TGTGCCAGTAGTCTCACTAGCGGGAACAACAATGAGCAGTTCTTC.

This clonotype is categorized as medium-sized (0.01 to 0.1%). CDR3 DNA: TGTGCCAGCATGAGTAGCGGGAGTTTGGGCGAGCAGTACTTC. It is translated as CASMSSGSLGEQYF. This chain links TRBV11-2 with TRBJ2-7; 9 nucleotides match TRBD2. The germline CDR1 and CDR2 sequences are SGHAT and FQNNGV. This CDR3 spans 14 amino acids. Trimming cost V 7 bases and J 6 bases; bases outside gene matches: 10.

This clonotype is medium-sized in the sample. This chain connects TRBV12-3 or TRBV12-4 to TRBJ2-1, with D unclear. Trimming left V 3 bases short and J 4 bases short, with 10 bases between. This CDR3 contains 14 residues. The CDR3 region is CASSFLLEYNEQFF. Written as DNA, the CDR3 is TGTGCCAGCAGTTTTTTGTTGGAGTACAATGAGCAGTTCTTC.

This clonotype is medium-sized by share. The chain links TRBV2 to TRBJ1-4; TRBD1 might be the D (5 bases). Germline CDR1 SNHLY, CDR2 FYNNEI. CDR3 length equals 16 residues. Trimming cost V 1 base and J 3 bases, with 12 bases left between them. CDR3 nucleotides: TGTGCCAGCAGTGAAGGGGGTTGGGGGGCTAATGAAAAACTGTTTTTT. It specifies CASSEGGWGANEKLFF. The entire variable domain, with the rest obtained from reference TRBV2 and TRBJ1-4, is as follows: EPEVTQTPSHQVTQMGQEVILRCVPISNHLYFYWYRQILGQKVEFLVSFYNNEISEKSEIFDDQFSVERPDGSNFTLKIRSTKLEDSAMYFCASSEGGWGANEKLFFGSGTQLSVL.

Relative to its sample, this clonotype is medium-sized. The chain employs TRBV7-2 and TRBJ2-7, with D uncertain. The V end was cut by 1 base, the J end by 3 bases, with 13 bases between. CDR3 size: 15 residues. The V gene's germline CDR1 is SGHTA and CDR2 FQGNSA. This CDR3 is CASSLGFHPIYEQYF. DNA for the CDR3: TGTGCCAGCAGCTTAGGTTTCCATCCCATCTACGAGCAGTACTTC.

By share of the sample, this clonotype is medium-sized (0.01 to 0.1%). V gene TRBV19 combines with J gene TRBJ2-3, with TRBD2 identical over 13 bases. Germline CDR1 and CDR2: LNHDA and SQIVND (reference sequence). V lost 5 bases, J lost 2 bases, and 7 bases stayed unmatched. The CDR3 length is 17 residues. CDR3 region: CASSLGLAGAITDTQYF. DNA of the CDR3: TGTGCCAGTAGTCTCGGACTAGCGGGAGCGATCACAGATACGCAGTATTTT. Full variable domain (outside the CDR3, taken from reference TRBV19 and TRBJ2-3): DGGITQSPKYLFRKEGQNVTLSCEQNLNHDAMYWYRQDPGQGLRLIYYSQIVNDFQKGDIAEGYSVSREKKESFPLTVTSAQKNPTAFYLCASSLGLAGAITDTQYFGPGTRLTVL.

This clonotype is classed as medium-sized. CDR3 nucleotides: TGTGCCAGCAGCCAAGCCCAGACAGGGCCGCAAGAGACCCAGTACTTC. Translating it yields CASSQAQTGPQETQYF. This chain uses TRBV3-1 with TRBJ2-5; the match to TRBD1 covers 7 bases. J gave up 2 bases and V 1 base, and 7 bases lay outside the gene matches. CDR1 is LGHDT and CDR2 is YNNKEL in the germline V gene (reference sequence). The CDR3 has 16 amino acids.

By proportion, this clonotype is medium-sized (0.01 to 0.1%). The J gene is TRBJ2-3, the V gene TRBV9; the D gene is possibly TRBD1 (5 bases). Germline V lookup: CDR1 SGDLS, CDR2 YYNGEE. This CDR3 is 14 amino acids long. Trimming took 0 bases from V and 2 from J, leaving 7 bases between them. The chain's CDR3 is CASSVVGDTDTQYF. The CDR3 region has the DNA TGTGCCAGCAGCGTAGTAGGGGACACAGATACGCAGTATTTT.

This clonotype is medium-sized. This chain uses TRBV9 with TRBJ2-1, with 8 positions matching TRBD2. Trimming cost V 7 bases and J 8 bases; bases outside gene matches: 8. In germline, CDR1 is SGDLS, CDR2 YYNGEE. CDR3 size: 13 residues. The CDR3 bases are TGTGCCAGCTCTCGACACGGGGGGGATGAGCAGTTCTTC. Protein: CASSRHGGDEQFF. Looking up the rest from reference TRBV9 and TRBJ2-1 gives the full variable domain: DSGVTQTPKHLITATGQRVTLRCSPRSGDLSVYWYQQSLDQGLQFLIQYYNGEERAKGNILERFSAQQFPDLHSELNLSSLELGDSALYFCASSRHGGDEQFFGPGTRLTVL.

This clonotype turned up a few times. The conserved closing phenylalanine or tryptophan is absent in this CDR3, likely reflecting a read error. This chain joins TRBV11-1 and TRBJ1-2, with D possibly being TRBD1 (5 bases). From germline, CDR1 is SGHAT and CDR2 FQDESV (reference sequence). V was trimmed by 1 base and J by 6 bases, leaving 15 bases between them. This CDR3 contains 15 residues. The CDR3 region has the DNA TGTGCCAGCAGCTTAGGACAGACCCCAAGGGATGGCTACACCCTC. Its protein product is CASSLGQTPRDGYTL.

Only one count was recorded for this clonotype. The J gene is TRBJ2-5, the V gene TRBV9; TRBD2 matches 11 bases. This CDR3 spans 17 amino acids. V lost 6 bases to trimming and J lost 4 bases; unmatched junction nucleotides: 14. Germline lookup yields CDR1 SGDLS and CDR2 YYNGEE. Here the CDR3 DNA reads TGTGCCAGCATCCCCAATAGCGGGAGGGCCTGGGTAGAGACCCAGTACTTC. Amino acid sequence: CASIPNSGRAWVETQYF.

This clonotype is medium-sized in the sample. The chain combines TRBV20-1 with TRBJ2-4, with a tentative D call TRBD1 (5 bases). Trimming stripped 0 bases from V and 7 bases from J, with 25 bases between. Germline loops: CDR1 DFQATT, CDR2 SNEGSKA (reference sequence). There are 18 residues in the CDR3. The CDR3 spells CSARDIHSVGPQRNIQYF. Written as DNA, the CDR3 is TGCAGTGCTAGAGATATACATTCCGTGGGGCCCCAGAGGAACATTCAGTACTTC.

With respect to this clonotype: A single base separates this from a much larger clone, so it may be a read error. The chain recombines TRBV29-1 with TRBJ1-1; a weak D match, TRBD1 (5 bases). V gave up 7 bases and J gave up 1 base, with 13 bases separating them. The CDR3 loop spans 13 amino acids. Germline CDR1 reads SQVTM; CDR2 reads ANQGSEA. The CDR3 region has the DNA TGCAGCGACCGGGGGGGAGAGAACACTGAAGCTTTCTTT. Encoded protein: CSDRGGENTEAFF.

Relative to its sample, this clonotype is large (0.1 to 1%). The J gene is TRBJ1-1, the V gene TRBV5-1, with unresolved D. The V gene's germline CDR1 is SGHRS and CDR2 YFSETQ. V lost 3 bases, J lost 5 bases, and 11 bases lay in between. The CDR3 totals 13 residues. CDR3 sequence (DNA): TGCGCCAGCAGCTCCGACCCGAAGACTGAAGCTTTCTTT. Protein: CASSSDPKTEAFF.

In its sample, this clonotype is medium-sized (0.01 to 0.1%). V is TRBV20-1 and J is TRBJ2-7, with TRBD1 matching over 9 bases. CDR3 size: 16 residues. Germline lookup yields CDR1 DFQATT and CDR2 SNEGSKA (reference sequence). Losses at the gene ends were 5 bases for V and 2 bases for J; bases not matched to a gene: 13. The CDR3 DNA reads TGCAGTGCTCTAACCCCGACAGGGGGTGGGCCCTACGAGCAGTACTTC. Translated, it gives CSALTPTGGGPYEQYF.

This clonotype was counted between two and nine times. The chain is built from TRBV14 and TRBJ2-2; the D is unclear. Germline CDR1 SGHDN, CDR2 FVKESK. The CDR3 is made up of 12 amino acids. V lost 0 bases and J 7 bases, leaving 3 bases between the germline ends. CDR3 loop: CASSQDVGELFF. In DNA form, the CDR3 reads TGTGCCAGCAGCCAAGATGTCGGGGAGCTGTTTTTT.